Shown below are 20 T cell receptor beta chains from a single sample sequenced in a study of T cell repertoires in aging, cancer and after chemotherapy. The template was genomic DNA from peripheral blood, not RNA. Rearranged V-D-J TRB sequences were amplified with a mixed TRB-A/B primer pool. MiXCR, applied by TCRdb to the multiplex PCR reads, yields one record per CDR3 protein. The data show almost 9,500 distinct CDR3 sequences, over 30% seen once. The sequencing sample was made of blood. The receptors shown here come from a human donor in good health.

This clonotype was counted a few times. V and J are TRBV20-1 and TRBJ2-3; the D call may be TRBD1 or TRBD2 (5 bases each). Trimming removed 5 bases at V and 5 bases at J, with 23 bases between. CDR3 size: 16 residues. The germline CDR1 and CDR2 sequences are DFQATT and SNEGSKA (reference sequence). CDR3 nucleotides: TGCAGTGCTGTTCCTTTCGGGACCCAGCGGAGAGATACGCAGTATTTT. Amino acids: CSAVPFGTQRRDTQYF.

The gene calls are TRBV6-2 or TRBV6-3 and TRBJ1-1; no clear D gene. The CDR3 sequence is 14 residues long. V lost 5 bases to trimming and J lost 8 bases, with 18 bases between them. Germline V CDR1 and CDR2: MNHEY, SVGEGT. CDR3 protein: CASSIRWGTAEAFF. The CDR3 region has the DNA TGTGCCAGCAGTATTAGATGGGGAACAGCCGAAGCTTTCTTT.

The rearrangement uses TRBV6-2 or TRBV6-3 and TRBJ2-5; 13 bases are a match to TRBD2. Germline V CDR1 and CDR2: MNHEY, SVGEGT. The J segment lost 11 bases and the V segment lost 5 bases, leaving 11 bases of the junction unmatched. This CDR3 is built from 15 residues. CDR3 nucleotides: TGTGCCAGCAGTGAATCGACTAGCGGGGGGAATGAGCAGTACTTC. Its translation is CASSESTSGGNEQYF.

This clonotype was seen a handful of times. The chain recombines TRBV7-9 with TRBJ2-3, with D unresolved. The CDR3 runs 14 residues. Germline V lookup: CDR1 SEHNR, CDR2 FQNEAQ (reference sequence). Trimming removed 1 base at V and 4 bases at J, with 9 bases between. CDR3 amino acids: CASSLGVGSDTQYF. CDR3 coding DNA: TGTGCCAGCAGCTTAGGGGTAGGGTCAGATACGCAGTATTTT. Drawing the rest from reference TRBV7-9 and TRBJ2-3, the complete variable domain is DTGVSQNPRHKITKRGQNVTFRCDPISEHNRLYWYRQTLGQGPEFLTYFQNEAQLEKSRLLSDRFSAERPKGSFSTLEIQRTEQGDSAMYLCASSLGVGSDTQYFGPGTRLTVL.

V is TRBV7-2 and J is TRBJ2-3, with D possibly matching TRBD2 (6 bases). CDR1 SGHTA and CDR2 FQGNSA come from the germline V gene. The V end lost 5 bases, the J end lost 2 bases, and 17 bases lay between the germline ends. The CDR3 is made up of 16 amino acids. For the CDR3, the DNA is TGTGCCAGCAGCCTTCTGGGAGCGGGTAACACAGATACGCAGTATTTT. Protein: CASSLLGAGNTDTQYF. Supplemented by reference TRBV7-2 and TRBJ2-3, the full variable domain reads GAGVSQSPSNKVTEKGKDVELRCDPISGHTALYWYRQSLGQGLEFLIYFQGNSAPDKSGLPSDRFSAERTGGSVSTLTIQRTQQEDSAVYLCASSLLGAGNTDTQYFGPGTRLTVL.

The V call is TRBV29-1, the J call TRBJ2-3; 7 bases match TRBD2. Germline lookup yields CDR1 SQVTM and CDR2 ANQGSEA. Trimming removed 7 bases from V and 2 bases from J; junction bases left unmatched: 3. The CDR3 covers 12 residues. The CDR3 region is CSAGLVTDTQYF. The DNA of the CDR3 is TGCAGCGCCGGACTAGTCACAGATACGCAGTATTTT.

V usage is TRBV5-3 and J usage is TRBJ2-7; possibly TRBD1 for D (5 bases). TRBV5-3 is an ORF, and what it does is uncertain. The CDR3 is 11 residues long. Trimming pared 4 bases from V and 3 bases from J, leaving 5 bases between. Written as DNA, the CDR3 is TGTGCCAGAAGCGGACACTACGAGCAGTACGTC. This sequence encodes CARSGHYEQYV.

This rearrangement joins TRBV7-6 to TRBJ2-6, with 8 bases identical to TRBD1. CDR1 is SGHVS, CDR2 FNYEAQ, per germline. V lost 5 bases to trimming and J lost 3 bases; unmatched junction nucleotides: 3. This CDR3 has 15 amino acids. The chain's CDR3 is CASSVTGGGANVLTF. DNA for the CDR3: TGTGCCAGCAGCGTAACAGGGGGTGGGGCCAACGTCCTGACTTTC.

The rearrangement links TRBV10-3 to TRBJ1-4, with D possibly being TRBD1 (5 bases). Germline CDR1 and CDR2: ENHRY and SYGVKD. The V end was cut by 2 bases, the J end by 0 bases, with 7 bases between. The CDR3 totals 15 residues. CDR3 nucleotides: TGTGCCATCAGTGAGGGACAACCAACTAATGAAAAACTGTTTTTT. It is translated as CAISEGQPTNEKLFF.

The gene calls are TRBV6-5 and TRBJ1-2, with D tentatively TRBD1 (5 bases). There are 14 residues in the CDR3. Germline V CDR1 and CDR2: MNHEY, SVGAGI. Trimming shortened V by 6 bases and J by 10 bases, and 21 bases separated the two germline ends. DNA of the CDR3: TGTGCCAGCAGCGTGTGGTCGAGAGGGGAGCACTACACCTTC. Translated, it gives CASSVWSRGEHYTF.

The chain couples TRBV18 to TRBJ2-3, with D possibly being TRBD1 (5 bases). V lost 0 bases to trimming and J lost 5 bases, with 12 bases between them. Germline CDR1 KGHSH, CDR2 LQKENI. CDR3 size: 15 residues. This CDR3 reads CASSPPGRTGDTQYF. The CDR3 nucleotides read TGTGCCAGCTCACCACCGGGGCGAACCGGAGATACGCAGTATTTT.

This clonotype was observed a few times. The CDR3 here is CASSLGSGTANTEAFF. The CDR3 nucleotides read TGTGCCAGCAGCTTGGGTTCCGGGACAGCAAACACTGAAGCTTTCTTT. The V gene is TRBV5-4, the J gene TRBJ1-1, with 7 positions matching TRBD1. CDR1 is SGHNT, CDR2 YYREEE, per germline (reference sequence). Trimming at V came to 0 bases and at J to 2 bases, leaving 7 bases not matched to a gene. CDR3 length equals 16 residues.

The CDR3 sequence is CASSLASGSHGYTF. CDR3 bases: TGCGCCAGCAGCTTGGCCTCTGGGTCCCATGGCTACACCTTC. The rearrangement links TRBV5-1 to TRBJ1-2; D call uncertain. Germline V gives CDR1 SGHRS, CDR2 YFSETQ. Trimming took off 0 bases at V and 6 bases at J, with 12 bases between the two ends. The CDR3 covers 14 residues.

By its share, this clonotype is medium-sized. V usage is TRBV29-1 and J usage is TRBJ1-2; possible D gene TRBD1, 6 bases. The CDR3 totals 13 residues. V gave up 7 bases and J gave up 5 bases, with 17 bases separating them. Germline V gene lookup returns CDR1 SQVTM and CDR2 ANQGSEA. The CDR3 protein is CSAGSGGQYGYTF. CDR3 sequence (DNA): TGCAGCGCCGGATCTGGGGGGCAATATGGCTACACCTTC. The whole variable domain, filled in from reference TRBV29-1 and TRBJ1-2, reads SAVISQKPSRDICQRGTSLTIQCQVDSQVTMMFWYRQQPGQSLTLIATANQGSEATYESGFVIDKFPISRPNLTFSTLTVSNMSPEDSSIYLCSAGSGGQYGYTFGSGTRLTVV.

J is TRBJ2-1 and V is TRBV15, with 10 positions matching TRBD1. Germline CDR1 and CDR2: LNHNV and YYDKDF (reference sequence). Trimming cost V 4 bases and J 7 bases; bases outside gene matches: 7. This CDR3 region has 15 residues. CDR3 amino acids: CATSKTGGAGNEQFF. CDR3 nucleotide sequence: TGTGCCACCAGCAAGACAGGGGGCGCGGGAAATGAGCAGTTCTTC.

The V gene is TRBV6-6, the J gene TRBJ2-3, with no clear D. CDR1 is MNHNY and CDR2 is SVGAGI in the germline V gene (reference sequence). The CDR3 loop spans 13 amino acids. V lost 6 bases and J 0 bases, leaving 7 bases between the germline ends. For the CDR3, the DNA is TGTGCCAGCAGAACAGAGAGCACAGATACGCAGTATTTT. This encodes CASRTESTDTQYF.

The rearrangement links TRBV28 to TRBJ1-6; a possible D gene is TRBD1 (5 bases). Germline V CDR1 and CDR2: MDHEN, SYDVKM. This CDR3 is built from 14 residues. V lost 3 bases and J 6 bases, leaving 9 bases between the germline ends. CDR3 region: CASSFRQGNSPLHF. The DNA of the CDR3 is TGTGCCAGCAGTTTTCGGCAGGGTAATTCACCCCTCCACTTT.

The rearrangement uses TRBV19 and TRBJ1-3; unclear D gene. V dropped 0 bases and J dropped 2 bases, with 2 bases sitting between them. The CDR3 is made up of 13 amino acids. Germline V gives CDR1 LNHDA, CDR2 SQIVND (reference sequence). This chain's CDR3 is CASSIDAGNTIYF. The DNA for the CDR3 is TGTGCCAGTAGTATAGATGCTGGAAACACCATATATTTT.

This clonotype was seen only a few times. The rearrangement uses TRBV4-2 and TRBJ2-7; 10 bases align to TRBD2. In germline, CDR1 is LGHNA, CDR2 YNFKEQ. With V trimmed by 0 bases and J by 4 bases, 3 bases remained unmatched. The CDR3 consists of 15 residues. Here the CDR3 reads CASSQEAGLAYEQYF. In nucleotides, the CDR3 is TGTGCCAGCAGCCAAGAGGCGGGACTAGCGTACGAGCAGTACTTC.

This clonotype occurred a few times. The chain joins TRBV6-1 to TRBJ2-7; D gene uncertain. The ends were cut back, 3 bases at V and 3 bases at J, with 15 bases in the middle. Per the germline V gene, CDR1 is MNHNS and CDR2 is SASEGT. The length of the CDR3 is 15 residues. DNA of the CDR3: TGTGCCAGCAGTGAGAGAGTTGGGCCGATCTACGAGCAGTACGTC. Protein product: CASSERVGPIYEQYV.